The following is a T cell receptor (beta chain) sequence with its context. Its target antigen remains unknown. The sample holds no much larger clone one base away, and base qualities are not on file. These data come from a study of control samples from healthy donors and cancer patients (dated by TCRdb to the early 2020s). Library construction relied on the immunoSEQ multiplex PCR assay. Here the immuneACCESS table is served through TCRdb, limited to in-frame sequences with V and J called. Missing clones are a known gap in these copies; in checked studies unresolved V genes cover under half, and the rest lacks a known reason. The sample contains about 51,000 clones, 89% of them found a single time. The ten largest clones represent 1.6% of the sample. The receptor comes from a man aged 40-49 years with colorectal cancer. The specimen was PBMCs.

The CDR3 protein: CASSLQGSTEAFF. The sequence in DNA is TGTGCCAGCAGTTTACAGGGGAGCACTGAAGCTTTCTTT. This chain joins TRBV27 to TRBJ1-1; D gene: possibly TRBD1, on 6 matching bases. CDR1 and CDR2 are read off the germline V gene (reference sequence) as MNHEY and SMNVEV. Inclusive of the bounding cysteine and phenylalanine, the CDR3 is 13 residues long. The entry retains the CDR3 DNA only, 39 bases that are in frame from base 1. A distance of 8 bases separates the germline ends of V and J, which lose 2 bases and 4 bases respectively.